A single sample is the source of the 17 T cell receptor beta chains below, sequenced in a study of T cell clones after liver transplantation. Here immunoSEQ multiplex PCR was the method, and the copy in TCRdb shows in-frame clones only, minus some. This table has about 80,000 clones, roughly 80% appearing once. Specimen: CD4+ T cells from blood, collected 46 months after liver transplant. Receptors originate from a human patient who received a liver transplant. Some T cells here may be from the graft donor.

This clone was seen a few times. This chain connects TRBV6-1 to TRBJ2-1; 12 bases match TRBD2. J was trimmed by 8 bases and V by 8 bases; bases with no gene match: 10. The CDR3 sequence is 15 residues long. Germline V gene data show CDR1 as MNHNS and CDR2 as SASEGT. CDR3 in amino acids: CASSGLAGTVDEQFF. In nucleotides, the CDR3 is TGTGCCAGCTCCGGACTAGCGGGAACGGTCGATGAGCAGTTCTTC.

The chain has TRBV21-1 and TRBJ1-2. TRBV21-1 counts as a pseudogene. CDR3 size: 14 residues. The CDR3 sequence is CASSKTRPGGPDTF. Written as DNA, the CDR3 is TGTGCCAGCAGCAAAACGCGCCCCGGGGGACCGGACACCTTC.

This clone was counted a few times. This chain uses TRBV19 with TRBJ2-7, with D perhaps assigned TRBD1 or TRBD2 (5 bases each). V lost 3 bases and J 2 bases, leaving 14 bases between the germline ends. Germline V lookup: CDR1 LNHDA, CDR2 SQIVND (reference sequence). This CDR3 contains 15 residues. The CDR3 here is CASSIGATPTYEQYF. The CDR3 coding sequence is TGTGCCAGTAGTATCGGGGCAACACCCACCTACGAGCAGTACTTC.

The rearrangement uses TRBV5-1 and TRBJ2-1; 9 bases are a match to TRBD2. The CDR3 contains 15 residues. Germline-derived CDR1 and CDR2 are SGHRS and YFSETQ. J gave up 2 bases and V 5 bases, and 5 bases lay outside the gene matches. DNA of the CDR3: TGCGCCAGCAGGATAGCGGGAGTAACCTACAATGAGCAGTTCTTC. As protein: CASRIAGVTYNEQFF. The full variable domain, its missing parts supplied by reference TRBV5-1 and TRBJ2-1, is KAGVTQTPRYLIKTRGQQVTLSCSPISGHRSVSWYQQTPGQGLQFLFEYFSETQRNKGNFPGRFSGRQFSNSRSEMNVSTLELGDSALYLCASRIAGVTYNEQFFGPGTRLTVL.

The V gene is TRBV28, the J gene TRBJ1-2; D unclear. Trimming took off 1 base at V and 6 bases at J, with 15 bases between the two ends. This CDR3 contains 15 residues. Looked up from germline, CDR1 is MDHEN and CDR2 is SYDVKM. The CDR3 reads CASSLYPGRSHGYTF. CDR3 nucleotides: TGTGCCAGCAGTTTATATCCGGGAAGGTCACATGGCTACACCTTC.

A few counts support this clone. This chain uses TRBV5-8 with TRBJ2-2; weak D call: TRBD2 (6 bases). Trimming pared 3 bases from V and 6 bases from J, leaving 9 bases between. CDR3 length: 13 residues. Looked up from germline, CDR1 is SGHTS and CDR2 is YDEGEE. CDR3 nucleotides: TGTGCCAGCAGCTGGGGACTTCCCGGGGAGCTGTTTTTT. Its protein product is CASSWGLPGELFF.

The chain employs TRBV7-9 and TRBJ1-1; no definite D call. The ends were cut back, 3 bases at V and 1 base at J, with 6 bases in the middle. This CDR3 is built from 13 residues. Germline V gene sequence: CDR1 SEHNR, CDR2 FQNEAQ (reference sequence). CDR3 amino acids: CASSFSPNTEAFF. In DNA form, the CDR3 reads TGTGCCAGCAGCTTCTCACCGAACACTGAAGCTTTCTTT.

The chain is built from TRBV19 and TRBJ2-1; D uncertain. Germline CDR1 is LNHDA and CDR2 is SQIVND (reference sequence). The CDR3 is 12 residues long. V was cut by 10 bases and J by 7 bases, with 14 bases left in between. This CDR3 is CATPPGGNEQFF. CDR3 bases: TGTGCCACCCCCCCCGGTGGGAATGAGCAGTTCTTC.

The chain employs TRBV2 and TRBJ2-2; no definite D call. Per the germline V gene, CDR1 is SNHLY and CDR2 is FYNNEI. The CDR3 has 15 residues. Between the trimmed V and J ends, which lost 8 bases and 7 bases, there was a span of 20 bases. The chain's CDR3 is CASAPAVSVVGELFF. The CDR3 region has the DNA TGTGCCAGCGCCCCAGCCGTCTCTGTGGTCGGGGAGCTGTTTTTT.

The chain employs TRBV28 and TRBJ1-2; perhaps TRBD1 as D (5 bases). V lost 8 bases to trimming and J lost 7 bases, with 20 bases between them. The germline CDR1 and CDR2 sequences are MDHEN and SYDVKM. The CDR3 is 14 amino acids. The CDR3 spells CASLHGGGTPGYTF. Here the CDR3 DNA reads TGTGCCAGCCTCCACGGGGGGGGTACTCCTGGCTACACCTTC.

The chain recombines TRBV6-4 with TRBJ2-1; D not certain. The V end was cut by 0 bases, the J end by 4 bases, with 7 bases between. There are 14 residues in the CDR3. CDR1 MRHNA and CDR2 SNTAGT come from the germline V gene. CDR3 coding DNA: TGTGCCAGCAGTGACTCCCCGACTTACAATGAGCAGTTCTTC. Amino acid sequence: CASSDSPTYNEQFF.

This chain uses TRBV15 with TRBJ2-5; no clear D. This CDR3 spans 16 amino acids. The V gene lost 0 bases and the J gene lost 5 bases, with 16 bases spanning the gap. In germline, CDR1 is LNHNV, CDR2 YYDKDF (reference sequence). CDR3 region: CATSRDYSSGSETQYF. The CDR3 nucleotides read TGTGCCACCAGCAGAGATTATAGTTCTGGATCGGAGACCCAGTACTTC.

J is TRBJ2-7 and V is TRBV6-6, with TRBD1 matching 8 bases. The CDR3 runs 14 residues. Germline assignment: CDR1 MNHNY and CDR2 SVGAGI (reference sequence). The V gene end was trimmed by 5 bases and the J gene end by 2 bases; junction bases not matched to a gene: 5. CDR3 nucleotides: TGTGCCAGCAGTCTGCGGGACAGGACCTACGAGCAGTACTTC. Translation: CASSLRDRTYEQYF.

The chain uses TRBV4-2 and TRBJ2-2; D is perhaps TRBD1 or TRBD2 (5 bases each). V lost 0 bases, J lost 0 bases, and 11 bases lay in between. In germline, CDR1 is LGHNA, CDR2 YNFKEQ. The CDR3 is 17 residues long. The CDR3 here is CASSQDGAATNTGELFF. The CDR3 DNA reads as TGTGCCAGCAGCCAAGACGGGGCAGCTACGAACACCGGGGAGCTGTTTTTT.

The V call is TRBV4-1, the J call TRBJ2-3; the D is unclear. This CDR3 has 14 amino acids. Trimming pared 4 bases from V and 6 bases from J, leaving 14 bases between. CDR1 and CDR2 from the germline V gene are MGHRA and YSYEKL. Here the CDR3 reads CASSLALVGDTQYF. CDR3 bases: TGCGCCAGCAGCCTCGCCCTTGTCGGGGATACGCAGTATTTT.

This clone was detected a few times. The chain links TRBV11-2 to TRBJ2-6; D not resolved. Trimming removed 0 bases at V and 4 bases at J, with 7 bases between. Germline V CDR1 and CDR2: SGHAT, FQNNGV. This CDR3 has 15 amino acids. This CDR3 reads CASSLEGSGANVLTF. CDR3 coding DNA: TGTGCCAGCAGCTTAGAAGGTTCCGGGGCCAACGTCCTGACTTTC. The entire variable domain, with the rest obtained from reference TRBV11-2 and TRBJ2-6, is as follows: EAGVAQSPRYKIIEKRQSVAFWCNPISGHATLYWYQQILGQGPKLLIQFQNNGVVDDSQLPKDRFSAERLKGVDSTLKIQPAKLEDSAVYLCASSLEGSGANVLTFGAGSRLTVL.

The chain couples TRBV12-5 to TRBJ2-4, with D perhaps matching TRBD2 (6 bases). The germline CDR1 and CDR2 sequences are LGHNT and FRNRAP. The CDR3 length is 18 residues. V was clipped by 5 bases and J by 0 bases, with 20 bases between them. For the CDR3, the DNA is TGTGCTAGTGGTACACACCCGACGGGGGTTAGAGCCAAAAACATTCAGTACTTC. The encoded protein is CASGTHPTGVRAKNIQYF.